Shown below are 18 T cell receptor beta chains from a single sample sequenced in a study of shared clonotypes between healthy human individuals. Some clones are missing from TCRdb's copy, which holds only in-frame ones; the method was immunoSEQ multiplex PCR. Of millions of clones in the sample, 90% to 95% were seen once. Source material: naive CD4+ T cells sorted from blood. Regarding subset: CD45RA+ positively selected. The receptors were gathered from a man aged 18 to 35 in good health.

This chain links TRBV30 with TRBJ1-3, with D tentatively TRBD1 (5 bases). The length of the CDR3 is 14 residues. CDR1 and CDR2 (germline): GTSNPN, SVGIG (reference sequence). V lost 3 bases, J lost 2 bases, and 11 bases lay in between. CDR3 sequence (DNA): TGTGCCTGGAGCGGGCAGGGTGCTGGAAACACCATATATTTT. This codes for CAWSGQGAGNTIYF.

To note about this clone: A much larger clone differs by one base, so this may be a read error. This sample includes further DNA sequences coding for the same CDR3. The chain couples TRBV19 to TRBJ2-5; D unresolved. Trimming stripped 1 base from V and 7 bases from J, with 4 bases between. In germline, CDR1 is LNHDA, CDR2 SQIVND (reference sequence). CDR3 length: 11 residues. The CDR3 protein is CASSIGGTQYF. CDR3 DNA sequence: TGTGCCAGTAGTATAGGAGGGACCCAGTACTTC.

This clone was seen more than once but under ten times. Other DNA sequences of this sample code for an identical CDR3. The chain is built from TRBV18 and TRBJ1-6; no clear D gene. CDR1 KGHSH and CDR2 LQKENI come from the germline V gene. V was pared by 3 bases and J by 7 bases, with 7 bases between. This CDR3 is built from 13 residues. CDR3 in DNA: TGTGCCAGCTCACCCGATCCCAATTCACCCCTCCACTTT. Translation: CASSPDPNSPLHF.

The chain has TRBV5-4 and TRBJ1-1; D remains ambiguous. Trimming took off 0 bases at V and 4 bases at J, with 7 bases between the two ends. The CDR3 loop spans 13 amino acids. CDR1 and CDR2 from the germline V gene are SGHNT and YYREEE (reference sequence). Written as DNA, the CDR3 is TGTGCCAGCAGCTTGGACCAGACCACTGAAGCTTTCTTT. This codes for CASSLDQTTEAFF.

This chain joins TRBV7-9 and TRBJ1-3, with D unresolved. Germline CDR1 is SEHNR and CDR2 is FQNEAQ (reference sequence). The CDR3 extends over 16 amino acids. Trimming removed 1 base at V and 0 bases at J, with 10 bases between. CDR3 amino acids: CASSLGGLFSGNTIYF. The CDR3 DNA reads as TGTGCCAGCAGCTTAGGCGGACTTTTCTCTGGAAACACCATATATTTT.

Only one count was recorded for this clone. The V and J genes are TRBV5-4 and TRBJ2-5, with 9 bases matching TRBD2. CDR3 length equals 15 residues. Germline-derived CDR1 and CDR2 are SGHNT and YYREEE (reference sequence). Germline trimming cut 0 bases from V and 4 bases from J; bases unmatched to any gene: 4. The CDR3 reads CASSLGLAERETQYF. CDR3 in DNA: TGTGCCAGCAGCTTGGGACTAGCGGAGCGAGAGACCCAGTACTTC.

This sequence joins TRBV5-4 and TRBJ2-7; 8 positions match TRBD2. CDR1 SGHNT and CDR2 YYREEE come from the germline V gene (reference sequence). The CDR3 is 15 residues long. With V trimmed by 0 bases and J by 5 bases, 7 bases remained unmatched. The CDR3 bases are TGTGCCAGCAGCTTGGGCGGGAGGTTTAACGACGAGCAGTACTTC. This sequence encodes CASSLGGRFNDEQYF.

The chain links TRBV7-2 to TRBJ2-3; TRBD2 aligns across 10 bases. This CDR3 is built from 16 residues. With 2 bases clipped from V and 1 base from J, the junction kept 3 bases outside the gene matches. CDR1 is SGHTA and CDR2 is FQGNSA in the germline V gene. For the CDR3, the DNA is TGTGCCAGCAGCTTATCCGGGACTAGCGGCACAGATACGCAGTATTTT. This gives the protein CASSLSGTSGTDTQYF.

This chain joins TRBV6-6 and TRBJ2-7; D unclear. Trimming pared 0 bases from V and 4 bases from J, leaving 7 bases between. Germline V lookup: CDR1 MNHNY, CDR2 SVGAGI (reference sequence). The CDR3 extends over 13 amino acids. DNA for the CDR3: TGTGCCAGCAGTTACTCTCCGCGGTACGAGCAGTACTTC. It translates to CASSYSPRYEQYF.

The CDR3 DNA follows: TGCGCCAGCAGCTCGGGTACGATACTCTATGGCTACACCTTC. Protein sequence: CASSSGTILYGYTF. This rearrangement joins TRBV5-1 to TRBJ1-2; D ambiguous. This CDR3 has 14 amino acids. CDR1 SGHRS and CDR2 YFSETQ come from the germline V gene. Trimming left V 3 bases short and J 4 bases short, with 13 bases between.

The gene calls are TRBV2 and TRBJ1-2, with D possibly matching TRBD1 (6 bases). Trimming pared 3 bases from V and 4 bases from J, leaving 15 bases between. In germline, CDR1 is SNHLY, CDR2 FYNNEI. This CDR3 is 15 amino acids long. The CDR3 nucleotides are TGTGCCAGCAGTGAGGAAACAGGGCTTGGCTATGGCTACACCTTC. This gives the protein CASSEETGLGYGYTF.

The chain joins TRBV30 to TRBJ1-1, with D maybe TRBD1 (5 bases). Deletions cut 0 bases from V and 7 bases from J, with 15 bases between. This CDR3 is 14 amino acids long. From germline, CDR1 is GTSNPN and CDR2 SVGIG (reference sequence). The CDR3 protein is CAWSVGARAGEAFF. The CDR3 DNA sequence: TGTGCCTGGAGTGTCGGGGCTAGGGCGGGTGAAGCTTTCTTT.

The rearrangement links TRBV2 to TRBJ1-2, with TRBD1 matching 8 bases. V trimming: 6 bases; J trimming: 3 bases; junction bases outside the gene matches: 3. The CDR3 spans 13 residues. Germline V CDR1 and CDR2: SNHLY, FYNNEI. Here the CDR3 reads CASRPGQDYGYTF. DNA of the CDR3: TGTGCCAGCAGGCCGGGACAGGACTATGGCTACACCTTC. Variable domain in full (rest from reference TRBV2 and TRBJ1-2): EPEVTQTPSHQVTQMGQEVILRCVPISNHLYFYWYRQILGQKVEFLVSFYNNEISEKSEIFDDQFSVERPDGSNFTLKIRSTKLEDSAMYFCASRPGQDYGYTFGSGTRLTVV.

The chain employs TRBV14 and TRBJ1-3, with 8 bases that match TRBD1. Germline lookup yields CDR1 SGHDN and CDR2 FVKESK. This CDR3 spans 14 amino acids. The ends lost 4 bases at V and 7 bases at J; junction bases unmatched: 6. CDR3 coding DNA: TGTGCCAGCAGCCCCGGACAGGGTGGGAACACCATATATTTT. As protein: CASSPGQGGNTIYF.

The rearrangement joins TRBV19 to TRBJ1-4, with D possibly TRBD1 on 5 matching bases. Per the germline V gene, CDR1 is LNHDA and CDR2 is SQIVND (reference sequence). V lost 4 bases, J lost 8 bases, and 8 bases lay in between. CDR3 length: 12 amino acids. The CDR3 is CASSTGTEKLFF. The CDR3 bases are TGTGCCAGTAGTACCGGGACCGAAAAACTGTTTTTT.

The chain combines TRBV4-1 with TRBJ1-1, with no clear D. Germline CDR1 MGHRA, CDR2 YSYEKL. The CDR3 extends over 15 amino acids. Trimming removed 3 bases at V and 0 bases at J, with 11 bases between. CDR3 nucleotides: TGCGCCAGCAGCCATGGTGTAGGAGTGAACACTGAAGCTTTCTTT. Translation gives CASSHGVGVNTEAFF.

The chain is built from TRBV5-4 and TRBJ1-6; D ambiguous. V was shortened by 1 base and J by 6 bases, with 11 bases between the two germline ends. CDR1 is SGHNT, CDR2 YYREEE, per germline (reference sequence). This CDR3 is built from 15 residues. The CDR3 here is CASSLSTEANSPLHF. The CDR3 nucleotides are TGTGCCAGCAGCTTGTCAACCGAGGCTAATTCACCCCTCCACTTT.

The chain links TRBV18 to TRBJ2-2, with 9 positions matching TRBD2. Germline CDR1 is KGHSH and CDR2 is LQKENI. Trimming at V came to 6 bases and at J to 4 bases, leaving 9 bases not matched to a gene. This CDR3 region has 16 residues. The CDR3: CASSPAGGSRTGELFF. In DNA form, the CDR3 reads TGTGCCAGCTCCCCTGCGGGGGGGAGCCGCACCGGGGAGCTGTTTTTT.